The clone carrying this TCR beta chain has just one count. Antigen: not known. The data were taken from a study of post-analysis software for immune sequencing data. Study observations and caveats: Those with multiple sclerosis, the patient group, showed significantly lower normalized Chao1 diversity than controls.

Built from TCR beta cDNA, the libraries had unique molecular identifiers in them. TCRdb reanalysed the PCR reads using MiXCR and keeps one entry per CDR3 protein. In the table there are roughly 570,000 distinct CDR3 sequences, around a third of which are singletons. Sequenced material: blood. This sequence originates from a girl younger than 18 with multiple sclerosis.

In DNA form, the CDR3 reads TGTGCCAGCAGTTCTCGTGCGCCCGGGAGTCTGTTCGAGCAGTACTTC. Translation: CASSSRAPGSLFEQYF. This chain links TRBV6-5 with TRBJ2-7; D is perhaps TRBD2 (6 bases). The ends were cut back, 4 bases at V and 6 bases at J, with 22 bases in the middle. Germline values: CDR1 MNHEY, CDR2 SVGAGI. The CDR3 sequence is 16 residues long.